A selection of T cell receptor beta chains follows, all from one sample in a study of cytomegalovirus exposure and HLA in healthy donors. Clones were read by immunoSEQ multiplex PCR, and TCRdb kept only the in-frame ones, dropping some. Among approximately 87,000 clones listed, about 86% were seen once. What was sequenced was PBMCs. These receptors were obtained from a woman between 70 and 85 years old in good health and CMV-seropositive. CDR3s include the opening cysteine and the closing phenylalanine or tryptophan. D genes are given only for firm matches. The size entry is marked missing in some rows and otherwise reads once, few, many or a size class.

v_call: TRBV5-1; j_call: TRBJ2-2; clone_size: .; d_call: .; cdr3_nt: TGCGCCAGCAGCTACCGGACCGGGGTAGCCGGGGAGCTGTTTTTT; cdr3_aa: CASSYRTGVAGELFF
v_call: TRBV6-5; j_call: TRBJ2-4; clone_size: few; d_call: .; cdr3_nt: TGTGCCAGCAGCCTTACACAGGAAAACATTCAGTACTTC; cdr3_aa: CASSLTQENIQYF
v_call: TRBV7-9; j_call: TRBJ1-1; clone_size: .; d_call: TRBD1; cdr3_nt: TGTGCCAGCAGCTTGGAGGGACAGCTGAACACTGAAGCTTTCTTT; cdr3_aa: CASSLEGQLNTEAFF
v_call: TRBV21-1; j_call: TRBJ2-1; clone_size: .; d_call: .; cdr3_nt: TGTGCCAGCAGCATTGGACAGGGATTCAGTGAGCAGTTCTTC; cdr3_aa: CASSIGQGFSEQFF
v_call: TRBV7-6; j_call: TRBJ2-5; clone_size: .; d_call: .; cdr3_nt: TGTGCCAGCAGCTCCCGGACAACGCTACAAGAGACCCAGTACTTC; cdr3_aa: CASSSRTTLQETQYF
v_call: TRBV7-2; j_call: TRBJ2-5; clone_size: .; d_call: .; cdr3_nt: TGTGCCAGCAGCTTCCTGTGGGGCAGTCAAGAGACCCAGTACTTC; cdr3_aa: CASSFLWGSQETQYF
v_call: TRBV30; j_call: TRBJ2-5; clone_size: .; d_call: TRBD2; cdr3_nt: TGTGCCTGGAGTGTAGGCGGAGCGGGGGGAGAGACCCAGTACTTC; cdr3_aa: CAWSVGGAGGETQYF
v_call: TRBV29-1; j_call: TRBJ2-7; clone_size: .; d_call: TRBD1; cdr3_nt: TGCAGCGTTGTTGGACAGGGGTTTTACGAGCAGTACTTC; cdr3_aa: CSVVGQGFYEQYF
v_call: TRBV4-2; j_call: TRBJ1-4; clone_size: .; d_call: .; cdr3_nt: TGTGCCAGCAGCTCAGGCCCTAATGAAAAACTGTTTTTT; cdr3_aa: CASSSGPNEKLFF
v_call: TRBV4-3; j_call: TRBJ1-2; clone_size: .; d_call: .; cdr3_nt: TGCGCCAGCAGCCCGGGGGTTGGCTACACCTTC; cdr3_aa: CASSPGVGYTF
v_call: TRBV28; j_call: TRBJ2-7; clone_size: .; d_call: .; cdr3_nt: TGTGCCAGCAGGGGGACTCGCTCCTACGAGCAGTACTTC; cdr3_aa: CASRGTRSYEQYF
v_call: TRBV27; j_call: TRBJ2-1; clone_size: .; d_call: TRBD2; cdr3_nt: TGTGCCAGCCAAGCTCTAACCTTAATAACGGGAGGGTGGAATGAGCAGTTCTTC; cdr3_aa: CASQALTLITGGWNEQFF
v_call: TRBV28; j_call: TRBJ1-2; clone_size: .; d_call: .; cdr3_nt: TGTGCCAGTCAGGGAAGGGGATACTATGGCTACACCTTC; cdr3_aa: CASQGRGYYGYTF
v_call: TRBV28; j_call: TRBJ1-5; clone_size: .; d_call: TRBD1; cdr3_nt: TGTGCCAGCAGTTCTTGGGGACAGGGGGATAATCAGCCCCAGCATTTT; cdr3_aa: CASSSWGQGDNQPQHF
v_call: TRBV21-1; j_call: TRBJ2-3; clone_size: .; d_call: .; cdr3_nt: TGTGCCCCCGGGAGTACAGATACGCAGTATTTT; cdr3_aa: CAPGSTDTQYF
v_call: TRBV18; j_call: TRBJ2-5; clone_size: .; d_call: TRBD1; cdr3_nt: TGTGCCAGCTCATCCCCGGGACAGGACCCCCAGTACTTC; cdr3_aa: CASSSPGQDPQYF
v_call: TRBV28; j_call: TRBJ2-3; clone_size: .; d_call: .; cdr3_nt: TGTGCCAGCCTCGGGGCCGGGAGTGGTGGCGCAGATACGCAGTATTTT; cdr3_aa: CASLGAGSGGADTQYF
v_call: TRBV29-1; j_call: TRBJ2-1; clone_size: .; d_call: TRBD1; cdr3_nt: TGCAGCGTTGAAGACCCGGGACAGGGCAGGGAGCAGTTCTTC; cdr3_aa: CSVEDPGQGREQFF
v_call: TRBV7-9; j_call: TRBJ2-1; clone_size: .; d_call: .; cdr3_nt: TGTGCCAGCAGCGCCCGGGGGGCGGGAGAATCCAATGAGCAGTTCTTC; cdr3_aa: CASSARGAGESNEQFF
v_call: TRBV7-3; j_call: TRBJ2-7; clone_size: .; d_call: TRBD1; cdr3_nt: TGTGCCAGCAGCGCTCCGGGACAGGCCTCCTACGAGCAGTACTTC; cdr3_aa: CASSAPGQASYEQYF
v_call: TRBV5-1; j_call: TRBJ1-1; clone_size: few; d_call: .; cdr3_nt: TGCGCCAGCAGCTTGGAGCAGGGTCGCACTGAAGCTTTCTTT; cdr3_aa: CASSLEQGRTEAFF
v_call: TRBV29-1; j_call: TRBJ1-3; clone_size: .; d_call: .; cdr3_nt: TGCAGCGTATCCCGGGATCTAGGAAACACCATATATTTT; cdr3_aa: CSVSRDLGNTIYF
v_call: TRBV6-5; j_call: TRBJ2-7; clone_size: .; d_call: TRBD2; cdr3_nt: TGTGCCAGCAGTGGGGGACTAGTCGAGACCTACGAGCAGTACTTC; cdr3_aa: CASSGGLVETYEQYF
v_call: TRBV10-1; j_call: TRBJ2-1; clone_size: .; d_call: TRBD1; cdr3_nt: TGCGCCAGACCAATCAGGGGGCGAAATGAGCAGTTCTTC; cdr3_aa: CARPIRGRNEQFF
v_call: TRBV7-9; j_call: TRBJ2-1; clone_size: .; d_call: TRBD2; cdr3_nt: TGTGCCAGCAGCTTTCGGGGGGAGTTCAATGAGCAGTTCTTC; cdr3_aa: CASSFRGEFNEQFF
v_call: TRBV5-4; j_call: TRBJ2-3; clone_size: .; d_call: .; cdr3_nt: TGTGCCAGCAGCCCCGTAGGTGGGCGAGTTACGCAGTATTTT; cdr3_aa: CASSPVGGRVTQYF
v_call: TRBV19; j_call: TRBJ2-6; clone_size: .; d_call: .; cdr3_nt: TGTGCCAGTAGTGAGAGTGGTGGGGCCAACGTCCTGACTTTC; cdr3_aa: CASSESGGANVLTF
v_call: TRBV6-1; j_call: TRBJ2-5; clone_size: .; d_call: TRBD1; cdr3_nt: TGTGCCAGCAGTGAAGCGGGACAGGCCCTGAGAAGGGAGACCCAGTACTTC; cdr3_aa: CASSEAGQALRRETQYF
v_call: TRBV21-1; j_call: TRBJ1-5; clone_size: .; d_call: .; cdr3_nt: TGTGCCAGCAGCAAAGTGGGGGGAGCGGATCAGCCCCAGCATTTT; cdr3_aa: CASSKVGGADQPQHF
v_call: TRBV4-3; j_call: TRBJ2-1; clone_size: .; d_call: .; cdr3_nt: TGCGCCAGCAGCTTGGGGGGATACTACAATGAGCAGTTCTTC; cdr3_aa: CASSLGGYYNEQFF
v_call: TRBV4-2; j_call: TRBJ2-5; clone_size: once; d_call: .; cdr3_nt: TGTGCCAGCAGCCTTAGAGGGGGGGATGGAGAGACCCAGTACTTC; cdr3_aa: CASSLRGGDGETQYF
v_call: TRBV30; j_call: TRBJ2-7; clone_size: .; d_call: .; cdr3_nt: TGTGCCTGGGGGACAGCGGGCTCCTATGAGCAGTACTTC; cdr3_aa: CAWGTAGSYEQYF
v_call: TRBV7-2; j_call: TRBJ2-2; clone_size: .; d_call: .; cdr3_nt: TGTGCCAGCAGCTTAGCGTTCCTAGAAAACACCGGGGAGCTGTTTTTT; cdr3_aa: CASSLAFLENTGELFF
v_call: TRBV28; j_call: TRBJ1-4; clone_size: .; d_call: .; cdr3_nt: TGTGCCAGCAGGCAGGGTGGATTTGCAACTAATGAAAAACTGTTTTTT; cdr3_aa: CASRQGGFATNEKLFF
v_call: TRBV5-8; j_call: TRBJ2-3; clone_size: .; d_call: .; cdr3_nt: TGTGCCAGCAGCTTAAGGCAGGGGCGCAGAGATACGCAGTATTTT; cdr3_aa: CASSLRQGRRDTQYF
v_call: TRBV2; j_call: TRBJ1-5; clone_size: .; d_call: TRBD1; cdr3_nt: TGTGCCAGCAGAGCAGGGGACAGTCGGGCTCAGCCCCAGCATTTT; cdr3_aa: CASRAGDSRAQPQHF
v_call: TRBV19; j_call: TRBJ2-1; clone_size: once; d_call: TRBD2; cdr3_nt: TGTGCCAGTAGTATGAACCAGCGGGGGAATGAGCAGTTCTTC; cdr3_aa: CASSMNQRGNEQFF
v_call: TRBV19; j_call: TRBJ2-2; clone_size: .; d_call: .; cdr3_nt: TGTGCCAGTAGTTTACAGGGATCCGGGGAGCTGTTTTTT; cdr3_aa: CASSLQGSGELFF
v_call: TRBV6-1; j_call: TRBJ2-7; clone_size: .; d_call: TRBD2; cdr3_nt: TGTGCCAGTCGTGGGACTAGCGGGAGCCACTACGAGCAGTACTTC; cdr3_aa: CASRGTSGSHYEQYF
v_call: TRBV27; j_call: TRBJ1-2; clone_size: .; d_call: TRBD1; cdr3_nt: TGTGCCAGCGGACAGGGGTACTATGGCTACACCTTC; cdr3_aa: CASGQGYYGYTF
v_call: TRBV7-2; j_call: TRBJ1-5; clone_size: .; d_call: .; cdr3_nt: TGTGCCAGCAGCTTAGTTGGGCAGAAGGGCAATCAGCCCCAGCATTTT; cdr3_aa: CASSLVGQKGNQPQHF
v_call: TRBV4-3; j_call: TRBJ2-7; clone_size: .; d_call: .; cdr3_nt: TGCGCCAGCAGCCAACGAACAGGACGATACGAGCAGTACTTC; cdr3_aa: CASSQRTGRYEQYF
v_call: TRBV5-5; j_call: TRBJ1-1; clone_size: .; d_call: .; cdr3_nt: TGTGCCAGCAGCTTGGGGGGAGGGGGGGCGCCTGAAGCTTTCTTT; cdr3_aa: CASSLGGGGAPEAFF
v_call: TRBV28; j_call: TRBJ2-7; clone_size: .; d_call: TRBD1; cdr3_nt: TGTGCCAGCAGTTTAGAGGGGGCCGGATACGAGCAGTACTTC; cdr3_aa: CASSLEGAGYEQYF
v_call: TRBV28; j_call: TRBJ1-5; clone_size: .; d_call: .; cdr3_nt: TGTGCCAGCCTCAGCCCGGGACAAGCAGGATATAGCAATCAGCCCCAGCATTTT; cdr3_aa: CASLSPGQAGYSNQPQHF
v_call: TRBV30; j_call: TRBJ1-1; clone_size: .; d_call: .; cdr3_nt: TGTGCCTGGAGGAGGTCCGTGAACACTGAAGCTTTCTTT; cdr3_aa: CAWRRSVNTEAFF
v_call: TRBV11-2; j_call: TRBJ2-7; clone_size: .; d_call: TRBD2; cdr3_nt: TGTGCCAGCAGACTCACTAGCGGGATTCCCGAGCAGTACTTC; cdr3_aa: CASRLTSGIPEQYF
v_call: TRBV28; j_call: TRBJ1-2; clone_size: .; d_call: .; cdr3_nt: TGTGCCAGCACCCTCCGGGGAGAACGTTACGGGCACACCTTC; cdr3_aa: CASTLRGERYGHTF
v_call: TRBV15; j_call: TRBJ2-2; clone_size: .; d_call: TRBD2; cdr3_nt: TGTGCCACCAGCAGAGAGGCTAGCGGGACCCGGGGCGGGGAGCTGTTTTTT; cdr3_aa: CATSREASGTRGGELFF